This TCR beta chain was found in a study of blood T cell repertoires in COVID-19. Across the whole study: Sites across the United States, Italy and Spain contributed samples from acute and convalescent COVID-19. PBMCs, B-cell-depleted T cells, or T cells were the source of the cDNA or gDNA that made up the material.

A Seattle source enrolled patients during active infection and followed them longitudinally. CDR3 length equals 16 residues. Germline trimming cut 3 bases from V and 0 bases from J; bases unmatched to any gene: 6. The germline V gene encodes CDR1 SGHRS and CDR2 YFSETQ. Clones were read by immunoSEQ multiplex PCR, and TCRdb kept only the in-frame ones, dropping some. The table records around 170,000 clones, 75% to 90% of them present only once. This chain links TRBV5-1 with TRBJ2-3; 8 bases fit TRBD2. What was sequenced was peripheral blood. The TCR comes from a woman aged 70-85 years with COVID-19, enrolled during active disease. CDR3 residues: CASSSGLDSSTDTQYF. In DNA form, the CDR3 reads TGCGCCAGCAGCTCGGGACTAGACTCCAGCACAGATACGCAGTATTTT.